The 31 T cell receptor beta chains in this list originate from one sample, sequenced in a study of blood T cells in healthy people across ages (dated by TCRdb to between 2015 and 2016). Library construction relied on 5' RACE. Sequenced on an Illumina HiSeq 2500. A second PCR of roughly 7 to 11 cycles was performed with a sample-barcoded 5' primer and a J-beta primer mix. The public reads were reanalyzed by TCRdb: fastp trimming at Q25, MiXCR alignment, in-frame beta chains only. Rows are unified per CDR3 protein, each entry keeping the most common DNA and genes. The sample table holds 700,000 or so distinct CDR3 sequences, of which approximately 40% were seen once. The ten largest account for 30% of the sample. What was sequenced was blood. The receptors shown here come from a man older than 75 in good health.

This clonotype has just a few counts. The rearrangement links TRBV12-3 or TRBV12-4 to TRBJ2-1; D is undetermined. The CDR3 contains 13 residues. As DNA, the CDR3 is TGTGCTCACGATAAATCGAAATACAATGAGCAGTTCTTC. It is translated as CAHDKSKYNEQFF.

This clonotype was detected ten times or more. The chain combines TRBV5-6 with TRBJ1-1; possibly TRBD1 for D (5 bases). The CDR3 length is 14 residues. Between the trimmed V and J ends, which lost 0 bases and 6 bases, there was a span of 12 bases. The germline gives CDR1 SGHDT, CDR2 YYEEEE. The DNA for the CDR3 is TGTGCCAGCAGCTTGGATGGGACCATGCCTGAAGCTTTCTTT. Translation gives CASSLDGTMPEAFF.

Note on this clonotype: Given a much more abundant clone one base away, this may be a read error. The chain recombines TRBV7-2 with TRBJ2-3, with D possibly matching TRBD1 (6 bases). Germline values: CDR1 SGHTA, CDR2 FQGNSA. The CDR3 sequence is 15 residues long. CDR3 DNA sequence: TGTGCCAGCAGCCGCTTAGGACAGCCCACAGATACGCGGTATTTT. This encodes CASSRLGQPTDTRYF.

V is TRBV20-1 and J is TRBJ2-5; D not certain. The CDR3 runs 10 residues. CDR1 DFQATT and CDR2 SNEGSKA come from the germline V gene (reference sequence). Between the trimmed V and J ends, which lost 4 bases and 5 bases, there was a span of 5 bases. This CDR3 is CSATIETQYF. The CDR3 region has the DNA TGCAGTGCTACGATCGAGACCCAGTACTTC.

This clonotype has a handful of counts. The chain is built from TRBV7-2 and TRBJ2-5, with 12 bases aligning to TRBD2. V was pared by 6 bases and J by 5 bases, with 7 bases of the junction left unmatched. The CDR3 totals 15 residues. Germline CDR1 and CDR2: SGHTA and FQGNSA. The chain's CDR3 is CASSLAGGGRETQYF. In nucleotides, the CDR3 is TGTGCCAGCAGTCTAGCGGGAGGGGGACGCGAGACCCAGTACTTC.

This clonotype appeared a few times. This rearrangement joins TRBV6-2 or TRBV6-3 to TRBJ2-1, with 8 bases fitting TRBD1. The CDR3 is 14 amino acids. The trim removed 7 bases at V and 4 bases at J, leaving 6 bases unmatched. The V gene's germline CDR1 is MNHEY and CDR2 SVGEGT. The CDR3 DNA reads as TGTGCCAGCAATACACAGGGGGGATACAATGAGCAGTTCTTC. Protein product: CASNTQGGYNEQFF.

In its sample, this clonotype was seen a few times. V is TRBV20-1 and J is TRBJ2-1; 10 bases are a match to TRBD2. Germline values: CDR1 DFQATT, CDR2 SNEGSKA (reference sequence). V shed 6 bases, J shed 7 bases, and the junction held 6 bases outside the gene matches. This CDR3 region has 13 residues. The CDR3 nucleotides read TGCAGTGCCTTCGGACTAGCGGAGAATGAGCAGTTCTTC. This codes for CSAFGLAENEQFF.

Comment on this clonotype: A much larger clone differs from this one at a single base, so this may be a read error. The chain is built from TRBV20-1 and TRBJ2-5, with D possibly matching TRBD2 (6 bases). The CDR3 is 15 amino acids. V was trimmed by 3 bases and J by 11 bases, leaving 25 bases between them. Germline-derived CDR1 and CDR2 are DFQATT and SNEGSKA (reference sequence). The CDR3 DNA follows: TGCAGTGCTAGCCGACCAGACCCGACTAGGAATGAGCAGTACTTC. It codes for CSASRPDPTRNEQYF.

This clonotype occurred a few times. The V and J genes are TRBV2 and TRBJ1-6; D is uncertain. CDR3 length: 14 residues. V was pared by 4 bases and J by 9 bases, with 13 bases between. Germline values: CDR1 SNHLY, CDR2 FYNNEI. The CDR3 region has the DNA TGTGCCAGCAGTGTAGAGGGAACTACTTCACCCCTCCACTTT. Protein: CASSVEGTTSPLHF. The full variable domain, its missing parts supplied by reference TRBV2 and TRBJ1-6, is EPEVTQTPSHQVTQMGQEVILRCVPISNHLYFYWYRQILGQKVEFLVSFYNNEISEKSEIFDDQFSVERPDGSNFTLKIRSTKLEDSAMYFCASSVEGTTSPLHFGNGTRLTVT.

This clonotype occurred many times. This chain connects TRBV10-3 to TRBJ2-3; 15 nucleotides align to TRBD2. With V trimmed by 11 bases and J by 0 bases, 9 bases remained unmatched. This CDR3 comprises 17 residues. Per the germline V gene, CDR1 is ENHRY and CDR2 is SYGVKD. CDR3 protein: CAVSGTSGGISTDTQYF. The CDR3, as DNA: TGTGCCGTCTCCGGGACTAGCGGGGGGATCAGCACAGATACGCAGTATTTT.

The chain carries TRBV7-2 and TRBJ2-5, with D possibly being TRBD2 (7 bases). The germline V gene has CDR1 SGHTA and CDR2 FQGNSA. CDR3 length: 14 amino acids. The V gene lost 2 bases and the J gene lost 2 bases, with 9 bases spanning the gap. As DNA, the CDR3 is TGTGCCAGCAGCTTAAAGGGGGGGCAAGAGACCCAGTACTTC. Translated, it gives CASSLKGGQETQYF.

The chain joins TRBV25-1 to TRBJ2-5, with 11 nucleotides matching TRBD2. CDR1 is MGHDK and CDR2 is SYGVNS in the germline V gene. This CDR3 is 15 amino acids long. Trimming removed 7 bases from V and 7 bases from J; junction bases left unmatched: 11. DNA of the CDR3: TGTGCCAGCAAAGCTAGCGGGGGGTTTAGGGGGACCCAGTACTTC. Its protein product is CASKASGGFRGTQYF.

This clonotype was seen more than once but under ten times. The rearrangement links TRBV5-5 to TRBJ2-7; 10 bases agree with TRBD2. CDR1 is SGHKS and CDR2 is YYEKEE in the germline V gene (reference sequence). After removal of 4 bases from V and 0 bases from J, the junction contained 7 bases not matched to a gene. The CDR3 spans 16 residues. CDR3 DNA: TGTGCCAGCAGCCCGGGAGCTAGCGGGAGCTCCTACGAGCAGTACTTC. Residues: CASSPGASGSSYEQYF.

The chain joins TRBV27 to TRBJ2-2, with unresolved D. Trimming pared 8 bases from V and 3 bases from J, leaving 10 bases between. This CDR3 is built from 13 residues. The V gene's germline CDR1 is MNHEY and CDR2 SMNVEV (reference sequence). CDR3 amino acids: CASWRLDTGELFF. The DNA for the CDR3 is TGTGCCAGCTGGCGGCTGGACACCGGGGAGCTGTTTTTT.

This clonotype occurred a few times. The chain uses TRBV6-5 and TRBJ1-5; no clear D gene. Per the germline V gene, CDR1 is MNHEY and CDR2 is SVGAGI. The ends were cut back, 2 bases at V and 7 bases at J, with 12 bases in the middle. The CDR3 is 14 residues long. CDR3 coding DNA: TGTGCCAGCAGTTACAGTGGCAGGCAGCAGCCCCAGCATTTT. Amino acids: CASSYSGRQQPQHF.

The chain is built from TRBV28 and TRBJ2-7; D is perhaps TRBD1 or TRBD2 (6 bases each). With 2 bases removed from V and 2 bases from J, the gap between germline ends came to 13 bases. Germline V gene lookup returns CDR1 MDHEN and CDR2 SYDVKM. This CDR3 contains 15 residues. The CDR3 sequence is CASSLQGGSTYEQYF. CDR3 bases: TGTGCCAGCAGTTTACAAGGGGGGTCGACCTACGAGCAGTACTTC.

Note on this clonotype: Mismatch with germline at one junction end may stem from a read error. The chain recombines TRBV7-2 with TRBJ1-2, with D maybe TRBD1 (5 bases). The CDR3 loop spans 15 amino acids. Looked up from germline, CDR1 is SGHTA and CDR2 is FQGNSA. CDR3 sequence (DNA): TGTGCCAGCAGCTTAAACACTTTTGGGGGGGATGGCTGCACCTTC. Translating gives CASSLNTFGGDGCTF. The variable domain in full, completed from reference TRBV7-2 and TRBJ1-2, reads GAGVSQSPSNKVTEKGKDVELRCDPISGHTALYWYRQSLGQGLEFLIYFQGNSAPDKSGLPSDRFSAERTGGSVSTLTIQRTQQEDSAVYLCASSLNTFGGDGCTFGSGTRLTVV.

The sample holds a few counts of this clonotype. The chain has TRBV10-3 and TRBJ2-7; 13 nucleotides line up with TRBD2. This CDR3 contains 16 residues. Germline CDR1 and CDR2: ENHRY and SYGVKD. With V trimmed by 2 bases and J by 4 bases, 5 bases remained unmatched. CDR3 DNA sequence: TGTGCCATCAGTGAGCCCGGACTAGCGGGGGCTTACGAGCAGTACTTC. This gives the protein CAISEPGLAGAYEQYF.

The genes are TRBV20-1 and TRBJ2-5, with D perhaps TRBD2 (6 bases). V lost 8 bases to trimming and J lost 3 bases, with 13 bases between them. The CDR3 is 12 amino acids. Germline values: CDR1 DFQATT, CDR2 SNEGSKA (reference sequence). CDR3 in amino acids: CSSQGGEETQYF. CDR3 in DNA: TGCAGTTCGCAAGGAGGGGAAGAGACCCAGTACTTC.

The V call is TRBV6-2 or TRBV6-3, the J call TRBJ1-5; D not certain. The CDR3 runs to 12 residues. Germline assignment: CDR1 MNHEY and CDR2 SVGEGT. Trimming left V 5 bases short and J 1 base short, with 3 bases between. CDR3 DNA sequence: TGTGCCAGCAGTGGGAGCAATCAGCCCCAGCATTTT. It is translated as CASSGSNQPQHF.

CDR3 nucleotide sequence: TGTGCCAGCAGTGTAGACGGGAGGCGCTACAATGAGCAGTTCTTC. It is translated as CASSVDGRRYNEQFF. The chain has TRBV2 and TRBJ2-1; 7 bases align to TRBD2. The trim removed 4 bases at V and 3 bases at J, leaving 6 bases unmatched. The CDR3 totals 15 residues. Germline-derived CDR1 and CDR2 are SNHLY and FYNNEI.

This clonotype was seen only a few times. The chain combines TRBV5-1 with TRBJ2-1; D may be TRBD1 (6 bases). This CDR3 spans 15 amino acids. The V and J ends lost 4 bases and 5 bases respectively, with 16 bases between them. Germline V CDR1 and CDR2: SGHRS, YFSETQ. CDR3 coding DNA: TGCGCCAGCAGCCCGACGACAGGATTGAACAATGAGCAGTTCTTC. It yields the protein CASSPTTGLNNEQFF.

The chain employs TRBV12-3 or TRBV12-4 and TRBJ2-6, with 8 bases fitting TRBD1. V lost 2 bases, J lost 2 bases, and 8 bases stayed unmatched. This CDR3 is built from 18 residues. DNA of the CDR3: TGTGCCAGCAGTTTACCCGGACAGGGTAGAGCTGGGGCCAACGTCCTGACTTTC. It yields the protein CASSLPGQGRAGANVLTF.

The chain employs TRBV2 and TRBJ2-1; TRBD2 aligns across 10 bases. After removal of 7 bases from V and 10 bases from J, the junction contained 13 bases not matched to a gene. CDR3 size: 15 residues. The germline gives CDR1 SNHLY, CDR2 FYNNEI. The DNA of the CDR3 is TGTGCCAGCAACCTTGGAGGTAGCGGGAGGATGGAGCAGTTCTTC. It encodes CASNLGGSGRMEQFF.

This chain uses TRBV13 with TRBJ2-3; TRBD2 is a possible D gene (6 bases). V gave up 4 bases and J gave up 8 bases, with 13 bases separating them. CDR1 and CDR2 (germline): PRHDT, FYEKMQ (reference sequence). This CDR3 has 13 amino acids. This chain's CDR3 is CASSSRGGTTQYF. CDR3 DNA sequence: TGTGCCAGCAGCTCTAGAGGAGGGACTACGCAGTATTTT. The full variable domain, completed using reference TRBV13 and TRBJ2-3, is AAGVIQSPRHLIKEKRETATLKCYPIPRHDTVYWYQQGPGQDPQFLISFYEKMQSDKGSIPDRFSAQQFSDYHSELNMSSLELGDSALYFCASSSRGGTTQYFGPGTRLTVL.

V usage is TRBV7-9 and J usage is TRBJ2-5; 7 bases line up with TRBD2. Losses at the gene ends were 5 bases for V and 11 bases for J; bases not matched to a gene: 17. Germline CDR1 reads SEHNR; CDR2 reads FQNEAQ (reference sequence). This CDR3 comprises 15 residues. For the CDR3, the DNA is TGTGCCAGCAGCCCCCGCGGGGGTACCTACAATGAGCAGTACTTC. Amino acid sequence: CASSPRGGTYNEQYF. The complete variable domain, with remaining parts taken from reference TRBV7-9 and TRBJ2-5, reads DTGVSQNPRHKITKRGQNVTFRCDPISEHNRLYWYRQTLGQGPEFLTYFQNEAQLEKSRLLSDRFSAERPKGSFSTLEIQRTEQGDSAMYLCASSPRGGTYNEQYFGPGTRLLVL.

This clonotype was recorded only once. The chain is built from TRBV9 and TRBJ2-2; D might be TRBD2 (5 bases). Germline V gene data show CDR1 as SGDLS and CDR2 as YYNGEE. There are 17 residues in the CDR3. V lost 0 bases and J lost 5, with 17 bases in between. This chain's CDR3 is CASSVAPGVVGTGELFF. The CDR3 DNA sequence: TGTGCCAGCAGCGTAGCCCCCGGGGTTGTAGGGACCGGGGAGCTGTTTTTT.

The chain couples TRBV29-1 to TRBJ2-1, with 9 bases identical to TRBD1. This CDR3 spans 14 amino acids. Trimming took 7 bases from V and 5 from J; bases not matched to a gene: 9. Germline V gene sequence: CDR1 SQVTM, CDR2 ANQGSEA. Written as DNA, the CDR3 is TGCAGCGCGACCGACAGGGGGATTAACAATGAGCAGTTCTTC. Its translation is CSATDRGINNEQFF.

The chain uses TRBV5-8 and TRBJ2-7; D is ambiguous. Germline V gene lookup returns CDR1 SGHTS and CDR2 YDEGEE. The CDR3 loop spans 12 amino acids. The V end was cut by 5 bases, the J end by 5 bases, with 11 bases between. This CDR3 is CASSLFRHEQYF. The CDR3 DNA reads TGTGCCAGCAGTCTTTTCAGACACGAGCAGTACTTC.

CDR3 in amino acids: CSGDPADRPYGYTF. CDR3 bases: TGCAGTGGGGACCCGGCGGACCGGCCTTATGGCTACACCTTC. This rearrangement joins TRBV20-1 to TRBJ1-2, with TRBD1 as a possible D gene (5 bases). V was pared by 7 bases and J by 5 bases, with 20 bases between. In germline, CDR1 is DFQATT, CDR2 SNEGSKA (reference sequence). The CDR3 has 14 residues.

V is TRBV19 and J is TRBJ2-6; 7 positions match TRBD1. V was pared by 3 bases and J by 0 bases, with 2 bases of the junction left unmatched. This CDR3 comprises 16 residues. The germline CDR1 and CDR2 sequences are LNHDA and SQIVND (reference sequence). This chain's CDR3 is CASSMNRGSGANVLTF. The CDR3 DNA sequence: TGTGCCAGTAGTATGAACAGGGGCTCTGGGGCCAACGTCCTGACTTTC. The variable domain in full, with the rest retrieved from reference TRBV19 and TRBJ2-6, is DGGITQSPKYLFRKEGQNVTLSCEQNLNHDAMYWYRQDPGQGLRLIYYSQIVNDFQKGDIAEGYSVSREKKESFPLTVTSAQKNPTAFYLCASSMNRGSGANVLTFGAGSRLTVL.